The 12 T cell receptor beta chains below were found in one sample sequenced in a study of beta chain features in type 1 diabetes. The whole isolated RNA underwent reverse transcription, so sequencing captured expressed TCRB transcripts. The protocol was immunoSEQ multiplex PCR, while the TCRdb copy is restricted to in-frame clones and leaves out a portion. Among about 250,000 clones listed, about 14% were seen once. The specimen was naive CD4+ T cells from blood. These receptors all stem from a woman in her forties in good health.

This clone was seen more than once but under ten times. This sequence joins TRBV11-2 and TRBJ2-5; a possible D gene is TRBD1 (5 bases). The ends were cut back, 4 bases at V and 2 bases at J, with 14 bases in the middle. The CDR3 is 15 amino acids. Germline CDR1 and CDR2: SGHAT and FQNNGV. The CDR3 coding sequence is TGTGCCAGCAGCTACCTGGGGCCACCACAAGAGACCCAGTACTTC. This sequence encodes CASSYLGPPQETQYF.

This chain links TRBV27 with TRBJ2-7; tentative D call: TRBD2 (5 bases). V lost 4 bases to trimming and J lost 6 bases, with 16 bases between them. The CDR3 totals 14 residues. CDR1 and CDR2 (germline): MNHEY, SMNVEV (reference sequence). Here the CDR3 DNA reads TGTGCCAGCAGTTCGGTTGTGCCCGCGGGCGAGCAGTACTTC. Its protein product is CASSSVVPAGEQYF.

The chain couples TRBV2 to TRBJ2-5; 9 bases agree with TRBD2. Per the germline V gene, CDR1 is SNHLY and CDR2 is FYNNEI. The junction had 7 bases not matched to a gene; V was cut back by 4 bases and J by 1 base. The CDR3 loop spans 16 amino acids. The CDR3 nucleotides are TGTGCCAGCAGTGCTCTGGGTAGCGGGGGCCAAGAGACCCAGTACTTC. Encoded protein: CASSALGSGGQETQYF. The variable domain in full, with the rest retrieved from reference TRBV2 and TRBJ2-5, is EPEVTQTPSHQVTQMGQEVILRCVPISNHLYFYWYRQILGQKVEFLVSFYNNEISEKSEIFDDQFSVERPDGSNFTLKIRSTKLEDSAMYFCASSALGSGGQETQYFGPGTRLLVL.

This chain joins TRBV4-1 and TRBJ2-2, with TRBD1 identical over 11 bases. V lost 3 bases, J lost 5 bases, and 8 bases stayed unmatched. Germline V lookup: CDR1 MGHRA, CDR2 YSYEKL. This CDR3 comprises 17 residues. Here the CDR3 reads CASSHLGGTGGTGELFF. CDR3 DNA sequence: TGCGCCAGCAGCCACCTAGGGGGGACAGGGGGGACCGGGGAGCTGTTTTTT.

This clone was detected a few times. The chain links TRBV29-1 to TRBJ2-3; D not resolved. V was shortened by 7 bases and J by 4 bases, with 15 bases between the two germline ends. This CDR3 is 13 amino acids long. CDR1 is SQVTM and CDR2 is ANQGSEA in the germline V gene. CDR3 DNA: TGCAGCGCCACACTCCACCGGGCAGATACGCAGTATTTT. Protein: CSATLHRADTQYF.

The V call is TRBV19, the J call TRBJ2-7, with D possibly being TRBD2 (5 bases). The CDR3 loop spans 13 amino acids. The V gene's germline CDR1 is LNHDA and CDR2 SQIVND (reference sequence). Trimming pared 4 bases from V and 5 bases from J, leaving 12 bases between. Here the CDR3 reads CASSTSGWNEQYF. In DNA form, the CDR3 reads TGTGCCAGTAGTACCTCGGGGTGGAACGAGCAGTACTTC.

This clone has just a few counts. The CDR3 sequence is CASSLRTGREETQYF. CDR3 DNA: TGTGCCAGCAGCTTACGGACAGGGAGAGAAGAGACCCAGTACTTC. The rearrangement links TRBV13 to TRBJ2-5, with 8 positions matching TRBD1. The V gene's germline CDR1 is PRHDT and CDR2 FYEKMQ (reference sequence). The CDR3 consists of 15 residues. Losses at the gene ends were 2 bases for V and 3 bases for J; bases not matched to a gene: 5.

Only a few counts were recorded for this clone. The V gene is TRBV2, the J gene TRBJ2-1; 10 positions match TRBD2. The V gene end was trimmed by 7 bases and the J gene end by 8 bases; junction bases not matched to a gene: 11. Germline values: CDR1 SNHLY, CDR2 FYNNEI. CDR3 length: 15 amino acids. Written as DNA, the CDR3 is TGTGCCAGCAACGCGGAAGCGGGGGGGTACGATGAGCAGTTCTTC. This codes for CASNAEAGGYDEQFF.

This clone was found a few times. The chain has TRBV5-1 and TRBJ1-2; the match to TRBD1 covers 8 bases. The CDR3 is 18 amino acids. Germline trimming cut 4 bases from V and 6 bases from J; bases unmatched to any gene: 20. Germline-derived CDR1 and CDR2 are SGHRS and YFSETQ. The CDR3 loop is CASSVNGGRGQSKDGYTF. CDR3 bases: TGCGCCAGCAGCGTGAACGGAGGCAGGGGGCAAAGTAAGGATGGCTACACCTTC.

The chain combines TRBV5-1 with TRBJ2-7; 8 bases match TRBD1. V was clipped by 4 bases and J by 4 bases; unmatched bases: 10. CDR3 length: 15 residues. Germline loops: CDR1 SGHRS, CDR2 YFSETQ. In nucleotides, the CDR3 is TGCGCCAGCAGCACGGGACAGGTTCCAATGTACGAGCAGTACTTC. Translated, it gives CASSTGQVPMYEQYF.

The V call is TRBV19, the J call TRBJ2-7, with 11 bases that match TRBD1. The germline V gene has CDR1 LNHDA and CDR2 SQIVND (reference sequence). CDR3 length: 16 residues. V lost 5 bases to trimming and J lost 2 bases; unmatched junction nucleotides: 8. CDR3 nucleotides: TGTGCCAGTAGTGCAGGGACAGGGGGTCATACCTACGAGCAGTACTTC. Its protein is CASSAGTGGHTYEQYF.

This clone appeared a few times. The J gene is TRBJ2-2, the V gene TRBV6-5; D remains ambiguous. V was pared by 8 bases and J by 6 bases, with 13 bases between. The CDR3 covers 13 residues. Germline-derived CDR1 and CDR2 are MNHEY and SVGAGI. In DNA form, the CDR3 reads TGTGCCAGCCGACGTACAGACGCCGGGGAGCTGTTTTTT. Residues: CASRRTDAGELFF.